This T cell receptor beta chain was documented in a study of T cell clonality in common variable immunodeficiency. Some clones are missing from TCRdb's copy, which holds only in-frame ones; the method was immunoSEQ multiplex PCR. There are 50,000 to 70,000 clones in the sample, none observed a single time. Study outcomes and limitations: CVID subjects had higher TCRbeta clonality than healthy controls, most marked in about a third. Common variable immunodeficiency TCR beta sequences reportedly had fewer deletions and N-nucleotide insertions.

Of note for this clone: The antigen is not known.

Sample: peripheral blood mononuclear cells. The source is a person between 18 and 69 years old in good health.

CDR3 residues: CAWGPLVGYNEQFF. The CDR3 DNA, read in part, is TGTGCCTGGGGTCCACTAGTTGGCTACAATGAG. The chain is built from TRBV30 and TRBJ2-1, with a possible D match to TRBD2 (5 bases). The sequence runs out 3 residues before the end of the CDR3; the remainder is reconstructed from the germline J gene. The germline CDR1 and CDR2 sequences are GTSNPN and SVGIG (reference sequence). The V gene lost 5 bases and the J gene lost 3 bases, with 14 bases spanning the gap. The CDR3 spans 14 residues.